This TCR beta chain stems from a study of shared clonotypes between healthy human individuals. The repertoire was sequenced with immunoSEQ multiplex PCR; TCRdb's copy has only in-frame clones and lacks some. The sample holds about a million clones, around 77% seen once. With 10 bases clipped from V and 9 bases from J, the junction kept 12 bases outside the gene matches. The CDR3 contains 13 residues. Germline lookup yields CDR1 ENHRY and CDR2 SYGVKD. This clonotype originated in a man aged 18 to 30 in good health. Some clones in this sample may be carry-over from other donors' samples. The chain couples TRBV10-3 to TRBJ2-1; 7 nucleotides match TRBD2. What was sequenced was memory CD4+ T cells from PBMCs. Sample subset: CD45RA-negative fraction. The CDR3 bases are TGTGCCACTACCAGCGGGATTAAACTTGAGCAGTTCTTC. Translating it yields CATTSGIKLEQFF.